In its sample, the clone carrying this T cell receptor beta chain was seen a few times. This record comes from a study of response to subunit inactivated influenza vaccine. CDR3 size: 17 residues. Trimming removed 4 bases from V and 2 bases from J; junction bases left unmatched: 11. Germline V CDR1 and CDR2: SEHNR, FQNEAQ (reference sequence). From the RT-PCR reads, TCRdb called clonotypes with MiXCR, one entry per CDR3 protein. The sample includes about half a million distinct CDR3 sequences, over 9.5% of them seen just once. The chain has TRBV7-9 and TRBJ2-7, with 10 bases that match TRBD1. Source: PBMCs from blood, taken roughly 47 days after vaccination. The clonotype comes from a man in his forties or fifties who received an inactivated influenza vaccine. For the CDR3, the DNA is TGTGCCAGCAGCTCCCGGGACAGGGGTCGGGGGCCCTACGAGCAGTACTTC. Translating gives CASSSRDRGRGPYEQYF.